This passage covers 15 T cell receptor beta chains from one sample sequenced in a study of cytomegalovirus exposure and HLA in healthy donors. 60 Vbeta and 13 Jbeta primers were used in PCR. Method: immunoSEQ multiplex PCR; TCRdb's copy keeps in-frame clones and lacks some. In the table there are around 67,000 clones, 74% of which are singletons. Sequencing input: PBMCs. The receptor set was obtained from a woman aged 25 to 39 in good health and CMV-seropositive.

This chain joins TRBV6-5 and TRBJ1-5; tentatively, D is TRBD1 (5 bases). V shed 6 bases and J shed 5 bases, with 11 bases lying between them. The V gene's germline CDR1 is MNHEY and CDR2 SVGAGI. This CDR3 is built from 13 residues. The CDR3 spells CASRAREDQPQHF. In DNA, the CDR3 is TGTGCCAGCAGGGCCAGGGAGGATCAGCCCCAGCATTTT.

This clone was picked up a small number of times. This chain links TRBV6-5 with TRBJ2-2, with 10 bases aligning to TRBD1. The CDR3 extends over 16 amino acids. Germline V gives CDR1 MNHEY, CDR2 SVGAGI. The V segment lost 4 bases and the J segment 3 bases; nucleotides outside the gene matches: 5. The CDR3 protein is CASSSGQGEYTGELFF. The CDR3 DNA sequence: TGTGCCAGCAGTTCCGGACAGGGGGAGTACACCGGGGAGCTGTTTTTT.

The chain employs TRBV4-2 and TRBJ1-2; the D gene is possibly TRBD1 (5 bases). From germline, CDR1 is LGHNA and CDR2 YNFKEQ. Trimming pared 3 bases from V and 8 bases from J, leaving 13 bases between. The length of the CDR3 is 13 residues. The CDR3 sequence: CASSQKGLYGYTF. Written as DNA, the CDR3 is TGTGCCAGCAGCCAGAAGGGGCTTTACGGCTACACCTTC.

The V gene is TRBV4-2, the J gene TRBJ2-1; 8 nucleotides line up with TRBD2. The V and J ends lost 4 bases and 8 bases, in that order; junction bases with no gene match: 10. This CDR3 is built from 15 residues. Germline assignment: CDR1 LGHNA and CDR2 YNFKEQ. CDR3 nucleotides: TGTGCCAGCAGCCGCGTGGATTTAGCGGGACATGAGCAGTTCTTC. This translates into CASSRVDLAGHEQFF.

The chain is built from TRBV29-1 and TRBJ1-2; 10 nucleotides line up with TRBD1. Germline CDR1 is SQVTM and CDR2 is ANQGSEA. The V segment lost 5 bases and the J segment 3 bases; nucleotides outside the gene matches: 3. This CDR3 contains 13 residues. This CDR3 is CSVWTGGDYGYTF. CDR3 sequence (DNA): TGCAGCGTTTGGACAGGGGGGGACTATGGCTACACCTTC.

This clone is a singleton in its sample. The chain couples TRBV30 to TRBJ1-2, with 7 bases fitting TRBD1. J gave up 7 bases and V 2 bases, and 10 bases lay outside the gene matches. CDR1 is GTSNPN and CDR2 is SVGIG in the germline V gene (reference sequence). The CDR3 length is 14 residues. CDR3 sequence (DNA): TGTGCCTGGAGTCTTATGACCGGGACAGCTGGCTACACCTTC. Protein: CAWSLMTGTAGYTF.

The chain joins TRBV28 to TRBJ1-5; D uncertain. The germline CDR1 and CDR2 sequences are MDHEN and SYDVKM. V was trimmed by 4 bases and J by 6 bases, leaving 10 bases between them. The CDR3 is made up of 13 amino acids. The CDR3 DNA is TGTGCCAGCAGTTATCGGGGAGGTCAGCCCCAGCATTTT. Protein: CASSYRGGQPQHF.

The chain recombines TRBV18 with TRBJ2-7, with D possibly TRBD1 on 6 matching bases. The CDR3 sequence is 14 residues long. Trimming removed 3 bases from V and 4 bases from J, with 13 bases in between. CDR1 and CDR2 from the germline V gene are KGHSH and LQKENI. CDR3 residues: CASSPGTGRYEQYF. CDR3 coding DNA: TGTGCCAGCTCACCGGGAACAGGGCGATACGAGCAGTACTTC.

J is TRBJ1-2 and V is TRBV2; no clear D. Trimming took 3 bases from V and 8 from J, leaving 13 bases between them. Germline V lookup: CDR1 SNHLY, CDR2 FYNNEI. The CDR3 is made up of 13 amino acids. CDR3 sequence: CASSEGSGIGYTF. In nucleotides, the CDR3 is TGTGCCAGCAGTGAGGGGTCGGGGATCGGCTACACCTTC.

This clone has a handful of counts. The chain uses TRBV28 and TRBJ1-1; D is unclear. The CDR3 covers 13 residues. Trimming took 5 bases from V and 3 from J, leaving 10 bases between them. CDR1 and CDR2 from the germline V gene are MDHEN and SYDVKM. This CDR3 reads CASSRRPYTEAFF. The CDR3 nucleotides read TGTGCCAGCAGTCGCAGGCCCTACACTGAAGCTTTCTTT.

The genes are TRBV2 and TRBJ2-4; D is ambiguous. V was pared by 0 bases and J by 12 bases, with 6 bases between. Germline CDR1 and CDR2: SNHLY and FYNNEI. The CDR3 length is 11 residues. The CDR3 loop reads CASSEARGQYF. The CDR3 DNA is TGTGCCAGCAGTGAAGCGCGCGGTCAGTACTTC.

The rearrangement links TRBV5-5 to TRBJ1-2, with D maybe TRBD1 (5 bases). The CDR3 length is 14 residues. Germline CDR1 SGHKS, CDR2 YYEKEE (reference sequence). Trimming pared 4 bases from V and 0 bases from J, leaving 10 bases between. This CDR3 reads CASSPAGANYGYTF. Written as DNA, the CDR3 is TGTGCCAGCAGCCCCGCGGGGGCTAACTATGGCTACACCTTC.

The chain employs TRBV10-3 and TRBJ2-5; no clear D. Germline V lookup: CDR1 ENHRY, CDR2 SYGVKD. The CDR3 totals 14 residues. Deletions cut 0 bases from V and 2 bases from J, with 7 bases between. The DNA of the CDR3 is TGTGCCATCAGTGAGTCAAGCTATCAAGAGACCCAGTACTTC. Translation gives CAISESSYQETQYF.

The chain recombines TRBV6-1 with TRBJ2-5; unclear D gene. Trimming stripped 6 bases from V and 3 bases from J, with 11 bases between. The germline V gene has CDR1 MNHNS and CDR2 SASEGT. The CDR3 covers 13 residues. The CDR3 reads CASSSGLKETQYF. The CDR3 nucleotides are TGTGCCAGCAGCTCCGGTTTGAAAGAGACCCAGTACTTC.

This chain connects TRBV6-5 to TRBJ1-3; D may be TRBD1 (6 bases). Germline CDR1 MNHEY, CDR2 SVGAGI. The length of the CDR3 is 15 residues. Between the trimmed V and J ends, which lost 0 bases and 4 bases, there was a span of 10 bases. The CDR3 sequence: CASSYSPGAGNTIYF. Here the CDR3 DNA reads TGTGCCAGCAGTTACTCCCCAGGGGCGGGAAACACCATATATTTT.